The T cell receptor beta chain under discussion was sequenced for a study of patients and donors after allogeneic stem cell transplantation. Germline CDR1 and CDR2: MNHEY and SMNVEV (reference sequence). The CDR3 runs 14 residues. V was clipped by 5 bases and J by 7 bases, with 15 bases between them. TCRdb fed the RT-PCR reads into MiXCR, producing one record per CDR3 protein. The data contain some 200,000 distinct CDR3 sequences, 40% to 45% of them singletons. The chain links TRBV27 to TRBJ2-1, with D uncertain. The source is a human donor who was either an allogeneic HSCT recipient or a stem cell or donor lymphocyte infusion donor (not recorded which). It is not recorded whose cells these are; they may come from a transplant donor. Source material: blood, either unsorted or a sorted T cell fraction (not recorded which). Here the CDR3 DNA reads TGTGCCAGCAGTCCTACGAGGACCGGGAATGAGCAGTTCTTC. The encoded protein is CASSPTRTGNEQFF.